Below are 23 T cell receptor beta chains sequenced from a single sample in a study of blood T cells in healthy people across ages. With a J-beta primer mix and a sample-barcoded 5' primer, a second PCR ran 7 to 11 cycles. A single record per CDR3 protein comes from TCRdb applying MiXCR to the 5' RACE reads. This table holds some 790,000 distinct CDR3 sequences, roughly 26% found once. Sequenced: blood. The receptors originated from a woman of 80 years or more in good health.

The sample holds a few counts of this clonotype. The V gene is TRBV7-2, the J gene TRBJ1-1; TRBD1 is a possible D gene (6 bases). CDR3 length: 14 amino acids. The germline gives CDR1 SGHTA, CDR2 FQGNSA. The germline V and J ends were trimmed by 5 bases and 3 bases, with 13 bases remaining between them. The CDR3: CASSRQGRDTEAFF. CDR3 nucleotides: TGTGCCAGCAGCCGTCAGGGGCGTGACACTGAAGCTTTCTTT.

This chain connects TRBV6-6 to TRBJ1-5; D unclear. Per the germline V gene, CDR1 is MNHNY and CDR2 is SVGAGI (reference sequence). The V gene lost 0 bases and the J gene lost 2 bases, with 8 bases spanning the gap. The CDR3 is 15 amino acids. The CDR3, as DNA: TGTGCCAGCAGTTACTCAGGGTATCGCAATCAGCCCCAGCATTTT. Protein: CASSYSGYRNQPQHF.

Concerning this clonotype itself: Being one base from a much bigger clone, this may be a read error. The chain carries TRBV5-1 and TRBJ2-7; the match to TRBD1 covers 7 bases. The germline V gene has CDR1 SGHRS and CDR2 YFSETQ. This CDR3 contains 15 residues. The junction had 4 bases not matched to a gene; V was cut back by 1 base and J by 0 bases. Here the CDR3 DNA reads TGCGCCAGCAGCTTGTGGGACAGTTTCTCCTACGAGCAGTACTTC. Protein sequence: CASSLWDSFSYEQYF.

About this clonotype: One base away lies a much larger clone, so this may be a sequencing read error. V gene TRBV10-3 combines with J gene TRBJ2-5, with D perhaps matching TRBD2 (5 bases). This CDR3 has 15 residues. Looked up from germline, CDR1 is ENHRY and CDR2 is SYGVKD. V dropped 3 bases and J dropped 7 bases, with 18 bases sitting between them. The CDR3 loop reads CAISDQLAGGGTQYF. CDR3 DNA: TGTGCCATCAGTGACCAGCTAGCCGGCGGAGGGACCCAGTACTTC.

This clonotype was counted ten times or more. The chain combines TRBV6-1 with TRBJ2-7; D gene unclear. Germline CDR1 is MNHNS and CDR2 is SASEGT. The CDR3 totals 13 residues. V was pared by 4 bases and J by 3 bases, with 10 bases between. As DNA, the CDR3 is TGTGCCAGCAGTGTAGAGGCGGACTACGAGCAGTACTTC. This codes for CASSVEADYEQYF.

This clonotype showed up just a few times. The CDR3 spells CASSSLDTGELFF. In DNA, the CDR3 is TGCGCCAGCAGCTCACTAGACACCGGGGAGCTGTTTTTT. The chain couples TRBV5-1 to TRBJ2-2; possibly TRBD2 for D (5 bases). Germline CDR1 reads SGHRS; CDR2 reads YFSETQ. The V end lost 3 bases, the J end lost 3 bases, and 6 bases lay between the germline ends. The length of the CDR3 is 13 residues.

In its sample, this clonotype was seen many times. V usage is TRBV13 and J usage is TRBJ2-3, with D unresolved. CDR1 PRHDT and CDR2 FYEKMQ come from the germline V gene (reference sequence). The V end lost 3 bases, the J end lost 7 bases, and 11 bases lay between the germline ends. The CDR3 runs to 13 residues. The CDR3 region has the DNA TGTGCCAGCAGCTTGGGAAGGCGTAATACGCAGTATTTT. Translating it yields CASSLGRRNTQYF. Full variable domain (missing parts from reference TRBV13 and TRBJ2-3): AAGVIQSPRHLIKEKRETATLKCYPIPRHDTVYWYQQGPGQDPQFLISFYEKMQSDKGSIPDRFSAQQFSDYHSELNMSSLELGDSALYFCASSLGRRNTQYFGPGTRLTVL.

This chain connects TRBV20-1 to TRBJ1-5, with D uncertain. The CDR3 loop spans 12 amino acids. V lost 3 bases and J lost 9, with 12 bases in between. The germline CDR1 and CDR2 sequences are DFQATT and SNEGSKA (reference sequence). CDR3 bases: TGCAGTGCTAGTTCCAGTCAAAGGCCCCAGCATTTT. Amino acid sequence: CSASSSQRPQHF.

The chain combines TRBV12-3 or TRBV12-4 with TRBJ1-4, with D uncertain. The CDR3 consists of 13 residues. The germline V and J ends were trimmed by 7 bases and 7 bases, with 13 bases remaining between them. The CDR3 region is CASTPERGEKLFF. The CDR3 DNA follows: TGTGCCAGCACCCCGGAGCGCGGTGAAAAACTGTTTTTT.

The J gene is TRBJ2-7, the V gene TRBV20-1; a possible D gene is TRBD2 (6 bases). The CDR3 is 14 residues long. Trimming shortened V by 3 bases and J by 7 bases, and 19 bases separated the two germline ends. The germline gives CDR1 DFQATT, CDR2 SNEGSKA (reference sequence). The CDR3 reads CSASLSGAREEQYF. In DNA form, the CDR3 reads TGCAGTGCTAGCCTTTCCGGGGCGCGGGAAGAGCAGTACTTC.

This clonotype was seen only a few times. The chain employs TRBV5-4 and TRBJ2-7; 7 nucleotides align to TRBD1. The DNA end lines up better with TRBJ2-5; the J call may be wrong. Germline CDR1 and CDR2: SGHNT and YYREEE (reference sequence). CDR3 size: 15 residues. CDR3: CASRRDRAVGETQYF. CDR3 nucleotide sequence: TGTGCCAGCAGACGCGACAGGGCGGTCGGGGAGACCCAGTACTTC.

The count of this clonotype is one. The chain carries TRBV5-1 and TRBJ1-4; TRBD1 might be the D (6 bases). Germline-derived CDR1 and CDR2 are SGHRS and YFSETQ. The V end was cut by 3 bases, the J end by 2 bases, with 11 bases between. The CDR3 has 15 residues. CDR3 in amino acids: CASSSTGITNEKLFF. DNA of the CDR3: TGCGCCAGCAGCTCTACAGGGATTACTAATGAAAAACTGTTTTTT.

There are many counts of this clonotype. The rearrangement links TRBV5-1 to TRBJ1-1; D gene ambiguous. This CDR3 contains 15 residues. The V gene's germline CDR1 is SGHRS and CDR2 YFSETQ. The ends were cut back, 0 bases at V and 1 base at J, with 10 bases in the middle. The CDR3 reads CASSLGFSANTEAFF. CDR3 bases: TGCGCCAGCAGCTTGGGGTTTTCAGCGAACACTGAAGCTTTCTTT.

This clonotype was picked up many times. V gene TRBV7-2 combines with J gene TRBJ2-1; TRBD1 matches at 9 bases. With V trimmed by 5 bases and J by 4 bases, 6 bases remained unmatched. Per the germline V gene, CDR1 is SGHTA and CDR2 is FQGNSA. The CDR3 has 15 residues. CDR3: CASSQQGAPYNEQFF. CDR3 in DNA: TGTGCCAGCAGCCAACAGGGGGCGCCTTACAATGAGCAGTTCTTC.

As regards this clonotype: Being one base from a much bigger clone, this may be a read error. V and J are TRBV9 and TRBJ2-7; 9 bases map to TRBD2. This CDR3 has 16 residues. J lost 3 bases, V lost 0 bases, and 7 bases had no gene match. CDR1 and CDR2 from the germline V gene are SGDLS and YYNGEE. The CDR3: CASSVGPSGECYEQYF. In nucleotides, the CDR3 is TGTGCCAGCAGCGTAGGGCCTAGCGGGGAATGCTACGAGCAGTACTTC.

Notes on this clonotype: The junction differs from germline at one of its ends, possibly a read error. The rearrangement uses TRBV12-3 or TRBV12-4 and TRBJ2-3, with a weak D call TRBD2 (5 bases). This CDR3 is built from 16 residues. CDR3 sequence: CASSRSSSYSTDTQYF. The CDR3 DNA is TGTGCCAGCAGCCGCTCTAGCAGCTATAGCACAGATACGCAATATTTT.

V usage is TRBV5-1 and J usage is TRBJ2-3; a weak D match, TRBD1 (7 bases). This CDR3 contains 15 residues. The germline V and J ends were trimmed by 5 bases and 1 base, with 14 bases remaining between them. CDR1 is SGHRS and CDR2 is YFSETQ in the germline V gene. CDR3 in amino acids: CASSMEGAGTDTQYF. The DNA of the CDR3 is TGCGCCAGCAGTATGGAGGGGGCGGGCACAGATACGCAGTATTTT. The variable domain in full, completed from reference TRBV5-1 and TRBJ2-3, reads KAGVTQTPRYLIKTRGQQVTLSCSPISGHRSVSWYQQTPGQGLQFLFEYFSETQRNKGNFPGRFSGRQFSNSRSEMNVSTLELGDSALYLCASSMEGAGTDTQYFGPGTRLTVL.

This clonotype was seen a handful of times. A read error may be the cause here, since a much bigger clone is one base away. V usage is TRBV6-2 or TRBV6-3 and J usage is TRBJ2-5; D is uncertain. The CDR3 totals 11 residues. Germline V gives CDR1 MNHEY, CDR2 SVGEGT. V lost 1 base, J lost 11 bases, and 8 bases lay in between. For the CDR3, the DNA is TGTGCCAGCAGTTACTATAAAGAGCAGTACTTC. Translating it yields CASSYYKEQYF.

This clonotype was picked up a small number of times. V gene TRBV19 combines with J gene TRBJ2-4, with D uncertain. The germline V and J ends were trimmed by 3 bases and 0 bases, with 9 bases remaining between them. Germline values: CDR1 LNHDA, CDR2 SQIVND (reference sequence). This CDR3 contains 15 residues. The CDR3 DNA sequence: TGTGCCAGTAGTATGGAAAGGGTAGCCAAAAACATTCAGTACTTC. Its translation: CASSMERVAKNIQYF.

About this clonotype itself: Possible read error: a much larger clone is one base away. The chain has TRBV12-3 or TRBV12-4 and TRBJ2-7, with 11 positions matching TRBD2. The CDR3 has 14 amino acids. CDR3 bases: TGTGCCAGCAGTGTAGCGGGGGGGTACAATGAGCAGTACTTC. This gives the protein CASSVAGGYNEQYF.

The genes are TRBV2 and TRBJ2-3, with 10 bases lining up with TRBD1. The trim removed 8 bases at V and 1 base at J, leaving 9 bases unmatched. This CDR3 comprises 16 residues. Per the germline V gene, CDR1 is SNHLY and CDR2 is FYNNEI. The CDR3 here is CASARQGARGTDTQYF. CDR3 nucleotides: TGTGCCAGCGCGCGACAGGGGGCAAGGGGCACAGATACGCAGTATTTT.

This clonotype was seen repeatedly, ten times or more. This chain links TRBV12-3 or TRBV12-4 with TRBJ1-1; D call uncertain. Trimming removed 0 bases from V and 1 base from J, with 3 bases in between. The CDR3 has 13 residues. The CDR3 loop reads CASSLAQNTEAFF. CDR3 coding DNA: TGTGCCAGCAGTTTAGCCCAGAACACTGAAGCTTTCTTT.

This clonotype was seen at least ten times. The rearrangement joins TRBV4-2 to TRBJ2-2; 8 positions match TRBD2. Looked up from germline, CDR1 is LGHNA and CDR2 is YNFKEQ. J was trimmed by 4 bases and V by 3 bases; bases with no gene match: 16. The CDR3 is made up of 19 amino acids. CDR3 amino acids: CASSQGARGVPYSTGELFF. The CDR3 DNA is TGTGCCAGCAGCCAGGGGGCGCGGGGGGTCCCATACAGCACCGGGGAGCTGTTTTTT.